The clone carrying this TCR beta chain was counted many times. V gave up 6 bases and J gave up 5 bases, with 11 bases separating them. This CDR3 is 13 amino acids long. CDR1 is KGHSH and CDR2 is LQKENI in the germline V gene. The authors prepared the TCRbeta library with unique molecular identifiers. MiXCR was run by TCRdb on the PCR reads, yielding one entry per CDR3 protein. The sample lists over 550,000 distinct CDR3 sequences, over 9.5% occurring once. This sample is part of a study of T-cell reconstitution after alpha-beta-depleted transplantation in children. This chain uses TRBV18 with TRBJ2-1; D unresolved. Sequences were derived from PBMCs from the stem cell graft donor, sampled from the stem cell graft. The clonotype comes from a human donor who donated a stem cell graft to a child with acute myeloid leukemia. CDR3 residues: CASSSPSDNEQFF. The DNA for the CDR3 is TGTGCCAGCTCCTCCCCCAGTGACAATGAGCAGTTCTTC.